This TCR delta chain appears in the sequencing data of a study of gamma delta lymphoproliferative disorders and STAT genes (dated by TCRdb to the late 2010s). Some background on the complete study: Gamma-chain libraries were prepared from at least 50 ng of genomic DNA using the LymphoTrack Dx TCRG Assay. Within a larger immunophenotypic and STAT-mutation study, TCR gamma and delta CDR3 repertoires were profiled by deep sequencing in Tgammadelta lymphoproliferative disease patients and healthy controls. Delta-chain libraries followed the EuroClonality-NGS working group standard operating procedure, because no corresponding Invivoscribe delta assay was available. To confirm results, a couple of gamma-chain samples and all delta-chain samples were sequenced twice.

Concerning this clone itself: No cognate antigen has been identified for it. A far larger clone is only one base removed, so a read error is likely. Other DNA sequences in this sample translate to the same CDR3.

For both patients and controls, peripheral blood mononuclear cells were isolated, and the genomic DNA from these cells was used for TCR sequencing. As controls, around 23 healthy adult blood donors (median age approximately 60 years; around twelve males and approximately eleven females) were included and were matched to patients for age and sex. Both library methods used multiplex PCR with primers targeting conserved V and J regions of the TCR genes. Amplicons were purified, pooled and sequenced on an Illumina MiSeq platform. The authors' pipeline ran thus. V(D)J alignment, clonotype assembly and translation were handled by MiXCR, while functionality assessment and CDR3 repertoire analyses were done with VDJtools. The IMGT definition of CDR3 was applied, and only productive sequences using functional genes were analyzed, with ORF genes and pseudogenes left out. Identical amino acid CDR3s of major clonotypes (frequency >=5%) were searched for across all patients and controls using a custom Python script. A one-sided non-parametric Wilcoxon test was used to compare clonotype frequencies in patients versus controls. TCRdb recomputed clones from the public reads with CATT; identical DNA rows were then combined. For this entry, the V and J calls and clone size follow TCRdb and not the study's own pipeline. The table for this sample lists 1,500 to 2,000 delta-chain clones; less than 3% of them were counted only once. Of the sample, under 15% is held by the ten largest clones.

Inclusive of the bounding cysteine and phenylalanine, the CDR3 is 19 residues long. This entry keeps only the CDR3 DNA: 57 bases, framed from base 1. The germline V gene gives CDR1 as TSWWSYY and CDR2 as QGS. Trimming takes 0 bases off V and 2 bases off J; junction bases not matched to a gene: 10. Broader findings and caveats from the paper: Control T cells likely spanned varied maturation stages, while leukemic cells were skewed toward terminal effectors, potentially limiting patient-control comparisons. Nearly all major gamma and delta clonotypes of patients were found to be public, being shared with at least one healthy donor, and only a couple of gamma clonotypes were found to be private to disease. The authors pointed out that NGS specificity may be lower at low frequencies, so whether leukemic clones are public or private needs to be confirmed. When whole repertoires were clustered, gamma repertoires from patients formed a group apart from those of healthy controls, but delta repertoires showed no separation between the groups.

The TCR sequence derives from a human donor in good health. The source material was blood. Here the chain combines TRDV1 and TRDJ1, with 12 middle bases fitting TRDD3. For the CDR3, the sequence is CALGELLPLGDTATDKLIF. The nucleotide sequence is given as TGTGCTCTTGGGGAACTCCTACCCCTGGGGGATACGGCTACCGATAAACTCATCTTT.